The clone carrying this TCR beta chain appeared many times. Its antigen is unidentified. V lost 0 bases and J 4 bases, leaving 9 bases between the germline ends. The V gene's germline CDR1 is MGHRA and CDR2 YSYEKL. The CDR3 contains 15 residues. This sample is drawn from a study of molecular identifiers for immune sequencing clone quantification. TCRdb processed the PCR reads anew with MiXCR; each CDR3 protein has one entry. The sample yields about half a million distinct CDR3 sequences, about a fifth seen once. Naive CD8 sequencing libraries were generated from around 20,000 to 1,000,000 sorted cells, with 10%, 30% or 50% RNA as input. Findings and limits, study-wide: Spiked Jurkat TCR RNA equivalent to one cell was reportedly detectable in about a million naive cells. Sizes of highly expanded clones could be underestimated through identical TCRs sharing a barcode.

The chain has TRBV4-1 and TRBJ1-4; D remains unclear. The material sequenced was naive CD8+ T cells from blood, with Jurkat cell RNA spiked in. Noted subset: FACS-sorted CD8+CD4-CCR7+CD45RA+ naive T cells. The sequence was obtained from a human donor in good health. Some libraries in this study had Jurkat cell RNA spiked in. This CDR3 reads CASSQERGDNEKLFF. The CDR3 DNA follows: TGCGCCAGCAGCCAAGAACGCGGTGATAATGAAAAACTGTTTTTT.